A single sample is the source of the 26 T cell receptor beta chains below, sequenced in a study of long-term antiretroviral therapy in people with HIV. They ran version v3.0 of the immunoSEQ assay at survey level. Produced via immunoSEQ multiplex PCR; TCRdb's table is partial and in-frame only. The sample shows roughly 33,000 clones, over 65% of them seen only once. The material was unsorted PBMCs, obtained 2 years after starting antiretroviral therapy. These receptors originate from a woman between 45 and 65 years old with HIV.

This chain uses TRBV19 with TRBJ1-5; perhaps TRBD1 as D (6 bases). From germline, CDR1 is LNHDA and CDR2 SQIVND (reference sequence). CDR3 size: 10 residues. V lost 5 bases, J lost 12 bases, and 8 bases lay in between. The CDR3 nucleotides read TGTGCCAGTAGTGGGGGCCGCCAGCATTTT. Its protein is CASSGGRQHF.

The DNA of the CDR3 is TGTGCCAGCAGTTACAAGGGACTAGCGAGCACCGGGGAGCTGTTTTTT. Encoded protein: CASSYKGLASTGELFF. This chain uses TRBV6-6 with TRBJ2-2; 10 bases are shared with TRBD2. Germline loops: CDR1 MNHNY, CDR2 SVGAGI (reference sequence). V was clipped by 2 bases and J by 4 bases; unmatched bases: 4. The CDR3 sequence is 16 residues long.

V and J are TRBV11-3 and TRBJ2-5; 8 bases line up with TRBD2. Per the germline V gene, CDR1 is SGHNT and CDR2 is YENEEA. The V and J ends lost 5 bases and 1 base, in that order; junction bases with no gene match: 3. The CDR3 consists of 14 residues. Written as DNA, the CDR3 is TGTGCCAGCAGCCCGGGGGGGGGCCAAGAGACCCAGTACTTC. It encodes CASSPGGGQETQYF.

The chain combines TRBV11-2 with TRBJ1-2; possible D gene TRBD1, 6 bases. This CDR3 comprises 13 residues. Germline V CDR1 and CDR2: SGHAT, FQNNGV. Trimming left V 4 bases short and J 8 bases short, with 14 bases between. CDR3 region: CASSSYRVGGYTF. The CDR3 bases are TGTGCCAGCAGCTCATACAGGGTAGGAGGCTACACCTTC.

This clone was seen more than once but under ten times. The CDR3 protein is CASSHTARPSPLHF. CDR3 bases: TGTGCCAGCAGTCACACAGCGAGGCCTTCACCCCTCCACTTT. The chain combines TRBV27 with TRBJ1-6; D is unclear. The germline CDR1 and CDR2 sequences are MNHEY and SMNVEV (reference sequence). The V and J ends lost 5 bases and 9 bases respectively, with 14 bases between them. The CDR3 contains 14 residues.

V usage is TRBV11-2 and J usage is TRBJ2-5, with TRBD2 matching over 13 bases. Germline CDR1 is SGHAT and CDR2 is FQNNGV. The CDR3 length is 17 residues. The trim removed 0 bases at V and 5 bases at J, leaving 6 bases unmatched. CDR3 amino acids: CASSLEGVLAGGETQYF. The DNA of the CDR3 is TGTGCCAGCAGCTTAGAAGGAGTACTAGCGGGGGGGGAGACCCAGTACTTC. Full variable domain (rest looked up from reference TRBV11-2 and TRBJ2-5): EAGVAQSPRYKIIEKRQSVAFWCNPISGHATLYWYQQILGQGPKLLIQFQNNGVVDDSQLPKDRFSAERLKGVDSTLKIQPAKLEDSAVYLCASSLEGVLAGGETQYFGPGTRLLVL.

The chain is built from TRBV5-1 and TRBJ2-3; 12 bases line up with TRBD2. The germline V gene has CDR1 SGHRS and CDR2 YFSETQ. The CDR3 totals 17 residues. J gave up 5 bases and V 3 bases, and 10 bases lay outside the gene matches. The CDR3 sequence is CASSWTLAGGLLDTQYF. The CDR3 DNA sequence: TGCGCCAGCAGCTGGACCCTAGCGGGGGGGCTTTTAGATACGCAGTATTTT.

Here the CDR3 reads CASSLGLYLNEQFF. Written as DNA, the CDR3 is TGTGCCAGCAGCTTAGGTCTTTACTTAAATGAGCAGTTCTTC. The J gene is TRBJ2-1, the V gene TRBV13; unclear D gene. Per germline, CDR1 PRHDT and CDR2 FYEKMQ (reference sequence). CDR3 length: 14 residues. The V gene lost 0 bases and the J gene lost 7 bases, with 10 bases spanning the gap.

The rearrangement uses TRBV13 and TRBJ2-3, with a possible D match to TRBD2 (6 bases). V lost 2 bases, J lost 2 bases, and 14 bases lay in between. The CDR3 contains 16 residues. Germline V gene data show CDR1 as PRHDT and CDR2 as FYEKMQ (reference sequence). The CDR3 DNA sequence: TGTGCCAGCAGCTTATATTCGGGGGAGCTCACAGATACGCAGTATTTT. Its protein is CASSLYSGELTDTQYF.

The table lists this clone with a few counts. The V call is TRBV11-2, the J call TRBJ1-4; D is undetermined. Germline loops: CDR1 SGHAT, CDR2 FQNNGV. This CDR3 region has 14 residues. V gave up 1 base and J gave up 4 bases, with 7 bases separating them. The CDR3 region has the DNA TGTGCCAGCAGCTTAGGCAGGTTTAATGAAAAACTGTTTTTT. Its protein product is CASSLGRFNEKLFF.

This rearrangement joins TRBV28 to TRBJ1-2; D may be TRBD1 (6 bases). The CDR3 is made up of 15 amino acids. The V and J ends lost 5 bases and 3 bases respectively, with 16 bases between them. CDR1 is MDHEN, CDR2 SYDVKM, per germline. CDR3 sequence reads: CASSKLTQGYYGYTF. The CDR3 bases are TGTGCCAGCAGTAAACTGACACAGGGTTACTATGGCTACACCTTC.

V gene TRBV4-2 combines with J gene TRBJ2-1, with 12 positions matching TRBD2. The ends lost 1 base at V and 2 bases at J; junction bases unmatched: 9. Germline values: CDR1 LGHNA, CDR2 YNFKEQ. The CDR3 is 19 amino acids. The CDR3 bases are TGTGCCAGCAGCCAAGTCCCTAGCGGGGGGGCCATGACCTACAATGAGCAGTTCTTC. Translated, it gives CASSQVPSGGAMTYNEQFF.

The chain has TRBV5-1 and TRBJ2-5, with a weak D call TRBD2 (5 bases). This CDR3 has 13 residues. V lost 0 bases to trimming and J lost 7 bases, with 10 bases between them. Germline V gives CDR1 SGHRS, CDR2 YFSETQ. CDR3 nucleotide sequence: TGCGCCAGCAGCTTGGGGAAGGCGGGGACCCAGTACTTC. It codes for CASSLGKAGTQYF. Filled out from reference TRBV5-1 and TRBJ2-5, the complete variable domain reads KAGVTQTPRYLIKTRGQQVTLSCSPISGHRSVSWYQQTPGQGLQFLFEYFSETQRNKGNFPGRFSGRQFSNSRSEMNVSTLELGDSALYLCASSLGKAGTQYFGPGTRLLVL.

With regard to this clone: The identical CDR3 is also encoded by other nucleotide sequences in the sample. The chain recombines TRBV5-4 with TRBJ1-4; the D is unclear. The V end lost 3 bases, the J end lost 4 bases, and 13 bases lay between the germline ends. Germline CDR1 SGHNT, CDR2 YYREEE (reference sequence). The CDR3 spans 15 residues. The DNA for the CDR3 is TGTGCCAGCAGCTCGAACCGGGCCGTTAATGAAAAACTGTTTTTT. Protein sequence: CASSSNRAVNEKLFF.

J is TRBJ2-2 and V is TRBV5-6, with D perhaps TRBD1 (6 bases). V shed 0 bases and J shed 4 bases, with 10 bases lying between them. Germline V lookup: CDR1 SGHDT, CDR2 YYEEEE. CDR3 length: 15 residues. In DNA form, the CDR3 reads TGTGCCAGCAGCTTGGTACAGGGTTTCACCGGGGAGCTGTTTTTT. This codes for CASSLVQGFTGELFF.

V usage is TRBV7-2 and J usage is TRBJ2-5; 8 nucleotides line up with TRBD2. Germline V gene lookup returns CDR1 SGHTA and CDR2 FQGNSA. V lost 5 bases, J lost 5 bases, and 7 bases stayed unmatched. CDR3 length: 14 amino acids. CDR3 DNA sequence: TGTGCCAGCAGCCCCCGGACTAGCTATGAGACCCAGTACTTC. It codes for CASSPRTSYETQYF. The whole variable domain, remainder taken from reference TRBV7-2 and TRBJ2-5, is GAGVSQSPSNKVTEKGKDVELRCDPISGHTALYWYRQSLGQGLEFLIYFQGNSAPDKSGLPSDRFSAERTGGSVSTLTIQRTQQEDSAVYLCASSPRTSYETQYFGPGTRLLVL.

The chain employs TRBV19 and TRBJ2-3, with TRBD1 matching over 9 bases. CDR3 length: 15 amino acids. The trim removed 1 base at V and 2 bases at J, leaving 1 base unmatched. Germline CDR1 LNHDA, CDR2 SQIVND (reference sequence). The CDR3 here is CASSIGDRVTDTQYF. The DNA for the CDR3 is TGTGCCAGTAGTATAGGGGACAGGGTCACAGATACGCAGTATTTT.

V is TRBV15 and J is TRBJ2-2; TRBD1 aligns across 7 bases. V lost 1 base to trimming and J lost 3 bases; unmatched junction nucleotides: 5. The CDR3 extends over 16 amino acids. Germline CDR1 LNHNV, CDR2 YYDKDF (reference sequence). In DNA, the CDR3 is TGTGCCACCAGCAGAGCAGGGGGTGCTTACACCGGGGAGCTGTTTTTT. It specifies CATSRAGGAYTGELFF.

V and J are TRBV6-5 and TRBJ2-5; tentative D call: TRBD2 (6 bases). Deletions cut 2 bases from V and 5 bases from J, with 15 bases between. Germline CDR1 and CDR2: MNHEY and SVGAGI. The CDR3 loop spans 15 amino acids. The CDR3 loop reads CASSYGWEERETQYF. CDR3 nucleotide sequence: TGTGCCAGCAGTTACGGTTGGGAGGAGAGGGAGACCCAGTACTTC.

The chain links TRBV9 to TRBJ2-3; D possibly corresponds to TRBD2 (7 bases). Germline loops: CDR1 SGDLS, CDR2 YYNGEE. This CDR3 is built from 15 residues. The ends were cut back, 7 bases at V and 4 bases at J, with 19 bases in the middle. CDR3 nucleotides: TGTGCCAGCGGGAAGGGGTGGGGGGGGCCAGATACGCAGTATTTT. Translation: CASGKGWGGPDTQYF.

This clone turned up a few times. The rearrangement links TRBV13 to TRBJ2-7, with TRBD2 identical over 15 bases. The J segment lost 4 bases and the V segment lost 4 bases, leaving 2 bases of the junction unmatched. The CDR3 runs 15 residues. CDR1 and CDR2 from the germline V gene are PRHDT and FYEKMQ (reference sequence). CDR3 nucleotide sequence: TGTGCCAGCAGCTGGGGGACTAGCGGGGGGTACGAGCAGTACTTC. Protein: CASSWGTSGGYEQYF. The full variable domain, its missing parts supplied by reference TRBV13 and TRBJ2-7, is AAGVIQSPRHLIKEKRETATLKCYPIPRHDTVYWYQQGPGQDPQFLISFYEKMQSDKGSIPDRFSAQQFSDYHSELNMSSLELGDSALYFCASSWGTSGGYEQYFGPGTRLTVT.

A word on this clone: The junction departs from germline at one end; a sequencing error may be responsible. This chain links TRBV4-1 with TRBJ1-2; no reliable D call. This CDR3 has 14 amino acids. Germline-derived CDR1 and CDR2 are MGHRA and YSYEKL. The CDR3 DNA reads TGCGCCAGCAGCCAAGATTACGGGAACTTTGGCTACACCTTC. It is translated as CASSQDYGNFGYTF.

The rearrangement joins TRBV30 to TRBJ2-5; 9 bases line up with TRBD1. Looked up from germline, CDR1 is GTSNPN and CDR2 is SVGIG (reference sequence). The V segment lost 2 bases and the J segment 5 bases; nucleotides outside the gene matches: 3. The CDR3 is 13 residues long. CDR3 protein: CAWSSGQGETQYF. CDR3 DNA: TGTGCCTGGAGTAGCGGACAGGGGGAGACCCAGTACTTC.

The chain recombines TRBV5-5 with TRBJ2-7; weak D call: TRBD2 (6 bases). Germline loops: CDR1 SGHKS, CDR2 YYEKEE (reference sequence). V was shortened by 4 bases and J by 2 bases, with 10 bases between the two germline ends. The CDR3 consists of 13 residues. The CDR3 DNA is TGTGCCAGCAGCCGGGAGTTTGCCTACGAGCAGTACTTC. It codes for CASSREFAYEQYF.

The rearrangement joins TRBV5-5 to TRBJ2-5; perhaps TRBD2 as D (5 bases). V lost 4 bases to trimming and J lost 5 bases, with 15 bases between them. CDR1 is SGHKS and CDR2 is YYEKEE in the germline V gene (reference sequence). There are 14 residues in the CDR3. The DNA of the CDR3 is TGTGCCAGCAGCCGTAGTGGAGGCAGGGAGACCCAGTACTTC. It yields the protein CASSRSGGRETQYF.

This clone came up once. The chain links TRBV5-8 to TRBJ1-2, with TRBD1 as a possible D gene (5 bases). CDR3 size: 15 residues. Trimming shortened V by 2 bases and J by 4 bases, and 15 bases separated the two germline ends. Per the germline V gene, CDR1 is SGHTS and CDR2 is YDEGEE. For the CDR3, the DNA is TGTGCCAGCAGCTTTGGGGCAGGGTTTGGCTATGGCTACACCTTC. It codes for CASSFGAGFGYGYTF.